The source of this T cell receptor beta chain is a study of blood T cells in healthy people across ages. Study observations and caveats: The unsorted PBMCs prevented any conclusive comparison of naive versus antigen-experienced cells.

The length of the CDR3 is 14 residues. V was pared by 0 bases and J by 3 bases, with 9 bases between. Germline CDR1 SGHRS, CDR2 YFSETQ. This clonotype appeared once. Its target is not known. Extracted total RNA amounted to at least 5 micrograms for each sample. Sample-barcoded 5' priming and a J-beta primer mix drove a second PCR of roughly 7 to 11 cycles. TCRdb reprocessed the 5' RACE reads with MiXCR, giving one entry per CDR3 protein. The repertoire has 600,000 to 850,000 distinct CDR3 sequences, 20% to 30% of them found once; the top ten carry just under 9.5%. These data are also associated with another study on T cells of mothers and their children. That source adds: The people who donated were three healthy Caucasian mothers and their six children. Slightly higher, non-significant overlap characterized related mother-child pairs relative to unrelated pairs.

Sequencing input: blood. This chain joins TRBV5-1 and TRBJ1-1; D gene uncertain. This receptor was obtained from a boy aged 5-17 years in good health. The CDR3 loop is CASSLDGFDTEAFF. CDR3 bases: TGCGCCAGCAGCTTGGACGGGTTTGACACTGAAGCTTTCTTT. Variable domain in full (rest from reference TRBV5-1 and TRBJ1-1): KAGVTQTPRYLIKTRGQQVTLSCSPISGHRSVSWYQQTPGQGLQFLFEYFSETQRNKGNFPGRFSGRQFSNSRSEMNVSTLELGDSALYLCASSLDGFDTEAFFGQGTRLTVV.